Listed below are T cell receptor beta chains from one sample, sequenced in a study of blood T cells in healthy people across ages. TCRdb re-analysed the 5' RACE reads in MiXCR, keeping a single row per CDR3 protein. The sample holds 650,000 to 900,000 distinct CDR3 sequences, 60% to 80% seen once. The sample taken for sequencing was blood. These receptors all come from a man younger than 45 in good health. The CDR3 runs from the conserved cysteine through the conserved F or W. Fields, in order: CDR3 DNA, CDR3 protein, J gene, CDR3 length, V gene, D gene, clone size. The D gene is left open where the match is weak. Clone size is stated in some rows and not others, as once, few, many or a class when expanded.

TGTGCTAGCAGCCACCGGACAGGGGGCGGACAGCCCCAGCATTTT	CASSHRTGGGQPQHF	TRBJ1-5	15	TRBV4-2	TRBD1	.
TGTGCCAGCACGGTTACTGAAGCTTTCTTT	CASTVTEAFF	TRBJ1-1	10	TRBV2	.	.
TGCAGCGTTGGAAGCGGACAACGCTATGGCTACACCTTC	CSVGSGQRYGYTF	TRBJ1-2	13	TRBV29-1	.	.
TGCGCCAGCAGCTTGGAGGCCAGCGGGGGTCCCGGGGAGCTGTTTTTT	CASSLEASGGPGELFF	TRBJ2-2	16	TRBV5-1	TRBD2	.
TGTGCCAGCCGCTTGACGGTCCCCTACGAGCAGTACTTC	CASRLTVPYEQYF	TRBJ2-7	13	TRBV6-5	.	.
TGTGCCGGATCAGGGGGGGGCGAGCAGTACTTC	CAGSGGGEQYF	TRBJ2-7	11	TRBV7-9	.	few
TGTGCCATCAGTGATTCTCGACAGGGGGAAGGAGGCTACACCTTC	CAISDSRQGEGGYTF	TRBJ1-2	15	TRBV10-3	TRBD1	.
TGTGCCAGCAGCGGCCTGGGGGGCACTAATGAAAAACTGTTTTTT	CASSGLGGTNEKLFF	TRBJ1-4	15	TRBV2	.	few
TGTGCCAGCCATCCCGGGACAGATAGCTCCTACGAGCAGTACTTC	CASHPGTDSSYEQYF	TRBJ2-7	15	TRBV10-3	TRBD1	once
TGTGCCAGCAGCTTAAAACGGGAGGATGAGCAGTTCTTC	CASSLKREDEQFF	TRBJ2-1	13	TRBV7-9	TRBD2	few
TGCAGCGTTCTAGACAGGGGAGGAACCTACGAGCAGTACTTC	CSVLDRGGTYEQYF	TRBJ2-7	14	TRBV29-1	TRBD1	few
TGCGCCAGCAGCTTGGATCAGGGGGCGGGCACTGAAGCTTTCTTT	CASSLDQGAGTEAFF	TRBJ1-1	15	TRBV5-1	TRBD1	.
TGTGCCAGCAGCCAAGAAGAGTCAAAGACCCAGTACTTC	CASSQEESKTQYF	TRBJ2-5	13	TRBV4-2	.	many
TGCGCCACCCTATTGGGGCCGGGAGGCTATGGCTACACCTTC	CATLLGPGGYGYTF	TRBJ1-2	14	TRBV5-1	.	.
TGCAGTGCCCCAGCGGGGGGCAGATACGAGCAGTACTTC	CSAPAGGRYEQYF	TRBJ2-7	13	TRBV20-1	TRBD2	.
TGTGCCAGCAGCCCCACTTTTGGACCCGGGGCCAACGTCCTGACTTTC	CASSPTFGPGANVLTF	TRBJ2-6	16	TRBV7-3	.	few
TGCAGTGCTAGGCGGGGCGGGGGGGGGTTGGAGCAGTATTTT	CSARRGGGGLEQYF	TRBJ2-3	14	TRBV20-1	TRBD2	.
TGTGCCAGCAGTTACCCCGGACTAAGAGGGAATGAGCAGTTCTTC	CASSYPGLRGNEQFF	TRBJ2-1	15	TRBV6-5	.	.
TGCAGCGTTGGCGTTGAACAGTGGAACACTGAAGCTTTCTTT	CSVGVEQWNTEAFF	TRBJ1-1	14	TRBV29-1	.	.
TGTGCCAGCAGTTCCCCTTCGGGGGGCCCGGTGAATGAGCAGTTCTTC	CASSSPSGGPVNEQFF	TRBJ2-1	16	TRBV12-3/TRBV12-4	.	.
TGCAGTGCTAGTGTTGCGGGGGCCGCGAGCACAGATACGCAGTATTTT	CSASVAGAASTDTQYF	TRBJ2-3	16	TRBV20-1	.	.
TGTACCAGCAGCTTAGGGGCAAGAGGCGACGAGCAGTACTTC	CTSSLGARGDEQYF	TRBJ2-7	14	TRBV13	.	.
TGTGCCAGCAGCACACTAGCGGGGGGGAACGAGCAGTACTTC	CASSTLAGGNEQYF	TRBJ2-7	14	TRBV7-2	TRBD2	.
TGTGCCAGCAGCTTAGGAGGGCGGAGTACCACTGAAGCTTTCTTT	CASSLGGRSTTEAFF	TRBJ1-1	15	TRBV11-2	.	once
TGTGCCAGCGGATCCGGGACAGGGGGGCAGGAGACCCAGTACTTC	CASGSGTGGQETQYF	TRBJ2-5	15	TRBV6-2/TRBV6-3	TRBD1	.
TGTGCCACCAGCACAAGGACAATGTACCAAGAGACCCAGTACTTC	CATSTRTMYQETQYF	TRBJ2-5	15	TRBV15	.	.
TGCGCCAGCAGCCTAACGCCGGTAGGAGGCTCTGGGGCCAACGTCCTGACTTTC	CASSLTPVGGSGANVLTF	TRBJ2-6	18	TRBV5-1	.	few
TGTGCCAGCAGTTTACCCCTCACCCGGGATACGCAGTATTTT	CASSLPLTRDTQYF	TRBJ2-3	14	TRBV28	.	.
TGCAGTGCAGCCGGACAGATCTATAATTCACCCCTCCACTTT	CSAAGQIYNSPLHF	TRBJ1-6	14	TRBV20-1	.	.
TGCGCCAGCAGCCAAGAGTACACTTTATATGGCTACACCTTC	CASSQEYTLYGYTF	TRBJ1-2	14	TRBV4-3	.	few
TGTGCCAGCAGACGTAGGGGGGCCGGCTATGGCTACACCTTC	CASRRRGAGYGYTF	TRBJ1-2	14	TRBV7-2	.	once